This T cell receptor (beta chain) was sequenced during a study of blood T cell repertoires in COVID-19. Overall study context: PBMCs, B-cell-depleted T cells, or T cells provided the cDNA or gDNA that made up the material.

A single count supports this clone. This table comes from immunoSEQ multiplex PCR, and its TCRdb copy is limited to in-frame clones, with some not included. The sample has tens of thousands of clones, approximately 90% seen once. Trimming removed 1 base from V and 0 bases from J, with 13 bases in between. Germline V gives CDR1 LGHNA, CDR2 YSLEER. The CDR3 contains 17 residues. Sequencing was performed on peripheral blood. This TCR was sampled from a human donor with active COVID-19. The donor label of this sample is uncertain. The rearrangement uses TRBV4-3 and TRBJ2-1; D perhaps matches TRBD2 (5 bases). CDR3 sequence reads: CASSQGVGVGSYNEQFF. Here the CDR3 DNA reads TGCGCCAGCAGCCAAGGGGTCGGGGTCGGCTCCTACAATGAGCAGTTCTTC.